The source of this T cell receptor beta chain is a study of human T cells and chemical hapten exposure. For the study at large: Yields of TCR per sample differed, chiefly owing to small differences in pooled library volume.

This sample's time point: pre-sensitization, week 0. Treatment of the sample: therapeutic diphenylcyclopropenone sensitization with weekly scalp DPC. This clonotype was picked up one time. Using its own MiXCR run on the RACE reads, TCRdb lists one record per CDR3 protein. The repertoire has some 200,000 distinct CDR3 sequences, just under 30% of them found once; the top ten carry roughly 3%. CDR1 is MNHEY, CDR2 SMNVEV, per germline (reference sequence). V gave up 6 bases and J gave up 5 bases, with 22 bases separating them. CDR3 length equals 16 residues. The chain uses TRBV27 and TRBJ1-1, with a possible D match to TRBD1 (6 bases). The TCR comes from a woman under 40 with alopecia areata. Some clones in this sample may be carry-over from other donors' samples. The sequencing used whole blood, collected in connection with sensitization to the hapten diphenylcyclopropenone (DPC). CDR3 in DNA: TGTGCCAGCAGGCACCACAAGGCAGGGGTTGATACTGAAGCTTTCTTT. Residues: CASRHHKAGVDTEAFF.